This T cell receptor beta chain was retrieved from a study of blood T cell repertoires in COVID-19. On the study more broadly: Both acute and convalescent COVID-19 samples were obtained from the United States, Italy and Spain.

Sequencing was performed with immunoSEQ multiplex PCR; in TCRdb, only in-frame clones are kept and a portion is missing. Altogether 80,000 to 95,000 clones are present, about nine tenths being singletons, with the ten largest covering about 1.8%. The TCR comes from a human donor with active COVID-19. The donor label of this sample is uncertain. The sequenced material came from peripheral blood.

The CDR3 loop reads CASSFVRGPNTGELFF. DNA for the CDR3: TGTGCCAGCAGCTTTGTCAGGGGACCTAACACCGGGGAGCTGTTTTTT. This rearrangement joins TRBV11-2 to TRBJ2-2; possible D gene TRBD1, 6 bases. This CDR3 has 16 residues. Germline CDR1 and CDR2: SGHAT and FQNNGV. V lost 3 bases and J lost 2, with 13 bases in between.